The 13 T cell receptor beta chains below come from one sample, sequenced in a study of response to subunit inactivated influenza vaccine. Each CDR3 protein is one row after TCRdb ran MiXCR on the RT-PCR reads. The sample shows 150,000 to 200,000 distinct CDR3 sequences, 9.5% to 15% of them seen only once. The same data also went into a second study, on T cells expressing NK-cell markers. This second study says: Template switching by 5'RACE with UMIs generated the TCR beta cDNA.

Sequenced material: CD8+ T cells sorted from PBMCs, taken 11 to 12 days after vaccination. Every receptor here comes from a man aged 45-60 years who received an inactivated influenza vaccine.

This clonotype appeared a few times. This chain links TRBV15 with TRBJ2-7; the match to TRBD1 covers 9 bases. This CDR3 is built from 15 residues. Germline assignment: CDR1 LNHNV and CDR2 YYDKDF (reference sequence). The V segment lost 2 bases and the J segment 2 bases; nucleotides outside the gene matches: 4. The CDR3 is CATSRFRDRAYEQYF. The CDR3 coding sequence is TGTGCCACCAGCAGATTCCGGGACAGGGCCTACGAGCAGTACTTC.

The V gene is TRBV28, the J gene TRBJ1-5; the D is unclear. Trimming left V 3 bases short and J 7 bases short, with 10 bases between. The CDR3 spans 13 residues. CDR1 MDHEN and CDR2 SYDVKM come from the germline V gene. CDR3 region: CASSLTEGQPQHF. DNA of the CDR3: TGTGCCAGCAGTTTGACCGAGGGCCAGCCCCAGCATTTT.

V and J are TRBV28 and TRBJ1-1; no definite D call. The length of the CDR3 is 16 residues. The ends were cut back, 6 bases at V and 1 base at J, with 18 bases in the middle. CDR1 is MDHEN and CDR2 is SYDVKM in the germline V gene. CDR3 sequence reads: CASRPPLGASNTEAFF. The CDR3 DNA sequence: TGTGCCAGCAGACCCCCCCTCGGAGCTTCGAACACTGAAGCTTTCTTT. Supplemented by reference TRBV28 and TRBJ1-1, the full variable domain reads DVKVTQSSRYLVKRTGEKVFLECVQDMDHENMFWYRQDPGLGLRLIYFSYDVKMKEKGDIPEGYSVSREKKERFSLILESASTNQTSMYLCASRPPLGASNTEAFFGQGTRLTVV.

The chain carries TRBV14 and TRBJ2-3; TRBD2 is a possible D gene (6 bases). The CDR3 totals 13 residues. Germline values: CDR1 SGHDN, CDR2 FVKESK. Trimming removed 8 bases at V and 0 bases at J, with 9 bases between. The CDR3 DNA reads TGTGCCAGCGGGACTTTAAGCACAGATACGCAGTATTTT. Protein product: CASGTLSTDTQYF.

There are many counts of this clonotype. The chain is built from TRBV12-3 or TRBV12-4 and TRBJ2-7; no clear D gene. V was clipped by 3 bases and J by 6 bases, with 9 bases between them. This CDR3 is 12 amino acids long. The chain's CDR3 is CASSFNIPEQYF. The CDR3 DNA follows: TGTGCCAGCAGTTTTAACATCCCCGAGCAGTACTTC.

The chain recombines TRBV2 with TRBJ2-6; TRBD1 aligns across 7 bases. The germline CDR1 and CDR2 sequences are SNHLY and FYNNEI. This CDR3 is 16 amino acids long. The junction had 7 bases not matched to a gene; V was cut back by 6 bases and J by 2 bases. The DNA for the CDR3 is TGTGCCAGCAGGGGTCCCACAGGGGCTGGGGCCAACGTCCTGACTTTC. Translated, it gives CASRGPTGAGANVLTF. Supplemented by reference TRBV2 and TRBJ2-6, the full variable domain reads EPEVTQTPSHQVTQMGQEVILRCVPISNHLYFYWYRQILGQKVEFLVSFYNNEISEKSEIFDDQFSVERPDGSNFTLKIRSTKLEDSAMYFCASRGPTGAGANVLTFGAGSRLTVL.

CDR3 sequence reads: CASSFFQDRYHRYPNTGELFF. CDR3 in DNA: TGTGCCAGCAGTTTCTTCCAAGACAGATACCATAGGTACCCGAACACCGGGGAGCTGTTTTTT. The chain combines TRBV28 with TRBJ2-2, with TRBD1 as a possible D gene (5 bases). V lost 3 bases to trimming and J lost 0 bases, with 26 bases between them. The length of the CDR3 is 21 residues. CDR1 and CDR2 (germline): MDHEN, SYDVKM.

This clonotype was seen at least ten times. The chain joins TRBV15 to TRBJ2-3; tentative D call: TRBD2 (5 bases). The CDR3 covers 17 residues. Germline V gene sequence: CDR1 LNHNV, CDR2 YYDKDF (reference sequence). Trimming shortened V by 5 bases and J by 0 bases, and 18 bases separated the two germline ends. CDR3 sequence (DNA): TGTGCCACCAGCCAGGACTTGGGAGCTACTAGCACAGATACGCAGTATTTT. Its translation is CATSQDLGATSTDTQYF.

This clonotype was detected only a few times. The chain employs TRBV4-2 and TRBJ2-7, with 11 bases fitting TRBD1. Trimming cost V 5 bases and J 3 bases; bases outside gene matches: 6. This CDR3 comprises 15 residues. Germline CDR1 is LGHNA and CDR2 is YNFKEQ. This chain's CDR3 is CASSLQGQGDYEQYF. The CDR3 DNA reads as TGTGCCAGCAGCTTACAGGGACAGGGGGACTACGAGCAGTACTTC.

This clonotype was counted a few times. This chain links TRBV5-1 with TRBJ2-3; 7 bases match TRBD1. V was pared by 4 bases and J by 0 bases, with 11 bases of the junction left unmatched. The V gene's germline CDR1 is SGHRS and CDR2 YFSETQ. The CDR3 extends over 17 amino acids. In DNA form, the CDR3 reads TGCGCCAGCAGCCCGAAGACAGGGCCCTTTAGCACAGATACGCAGTATTTT. As protein: CASSPKTGPFSTDTQYF.

The chain links TRBV27 to TRBJ2-5, with D perhaps assigned TRBD1 or TRBD2 (6 bases each). The germline V gene has CDR1 MNHEY and CDR2 SMNVEV (reference sequence). V was shortened by 5 bases and J by 4 bases, with 11 bases between the two germline ends. This CDR3 comprises 13 residues. CDR3 nucleotides: TGTGCCAGCAGTCTCGGGGGCCGAGAGACCCAGTACTTC. Translation gives CASSLGGRETQYF.

This clonotype turned up a few times. An end of the junction does not agree with germline; a read error may underlie this. V is TRBV7-7 and J is TRBJ2-7; maybe TRBD1 (6 bases). Germline assignment: CDR1 SSHAT and CDR2 FNYEAQ (reference sequence). This CDR3 spans 14 amino acids. In DNA form, the CDR3 reads TGTGCTAGCAGCTTAGTGGCAGGGGCCTACGAGCAGTACTTC. Translating gives CASSLVAGAYEQYF.

This clonotype was seen at least ten times. The CDR3 nucleotides are TGTGCCAGCAGCCGAGGGGGCTGGGACGAGCAGTACTTC. Translated: CASSRGGWDEQYF. The J gene is TRBJ2-7, the V gene TRBV14, with TRBD1 matching over 7 bases. The CDR3 consists of 13 residues. CDR1 and CDR2 from the germline V gene are SGHDN and FVKESK. V gave up 4 bases and J gave up 5 bases; unmatched junction bases: 5.